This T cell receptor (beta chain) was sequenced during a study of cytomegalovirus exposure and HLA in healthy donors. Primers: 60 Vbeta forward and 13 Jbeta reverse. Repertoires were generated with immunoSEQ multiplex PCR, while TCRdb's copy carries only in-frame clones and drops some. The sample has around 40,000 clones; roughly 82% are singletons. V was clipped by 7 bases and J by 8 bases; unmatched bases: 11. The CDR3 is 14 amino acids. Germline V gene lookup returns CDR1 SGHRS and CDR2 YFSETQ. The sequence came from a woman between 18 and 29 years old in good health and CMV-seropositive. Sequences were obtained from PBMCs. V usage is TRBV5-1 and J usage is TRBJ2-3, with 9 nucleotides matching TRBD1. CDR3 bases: TGCGCCAGCGGGACAGGGTTTTTATCCGGTACGCAGTATTTT. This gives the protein CASGTGFLSGTQYF.